Each of the 8 T cell receptor beta chains below was sequenced from the same sample in a study of cytomegalovirus exposure and HLA in healthy donors. A multiplex PCR was run with 60 Vbeta primers and 13 Jbeta primers. The table came from immunoSEQ multiplex PCR; TCRdb's copy has only in-frame clones and leaves some out. This table holds roughly 100,000 clones, 64% found once. Sequenced material: PBMCs. The source of these receptors is a man in his 60s in good health and CMV-seronegative.

The genes are TRBV19 and TRBJ2-1; 10 bases are shared with TRBD2. After removal of 5 bases from V and 6 bases from J, the junction contained 7 bases not matched to a gene. This CDR3 comprises 15 residues. The germline gives CDR1 LNHDA, CDR2 SQIVND (reference sequence). The CDR3 spells CASSLSGGAVNEQFF. CDR3 coding DNA: TGTGCCAGTAGTTTAAGCGGGGGGGCAGTCAATGAGCAGTTCTTC.

This chain uses TRBV5-4 with TRBJ2-3; 15 bases agree with TRBD2. The CDR3 length is 17 residues. Per the germline V gene, CDR1 is SGHNT and CDR2 is YYREEE (reference sequence). V trimming: 3 bases; J trimming: 5 bases; junction bases outside the gene matches: 7. The CDR3: CASSSPGTSGGRDTQYF. The CDR3 DNA reads TGTGCCAGCAGCTCACCCGGGACTAGCGGGGGGCGAGATACGCAGTATTTT.

This sequence joins TRBV19 and TRBJ2-3; 9 nucleotides agree with TRBD2. V gave up 3 bases and J gave up 0 bases; unmatched junction bases: 4. The germline gives CDR1 LNHDA, CDR2 SQIVND (reference sequence). The CDR3 length is 16 residues. The CDR3 DNA follows: TGTGCCAGTAGTATGACTAGCGGCCCTAGCACAGATACGCAGTATTTT. It encodes CASSMTSGPSTDTQYF.

The rearrangement links TRBV7-9 to TRBJ1-1, with D unresolved. The CDR3 is made up of 12 amino acids. V lost 1 base to trimming and J lost 8 bases, with 8 bases between them. Germline CDR1 and CDR2: SEHNR and FQNEAQ (reference sequence). The CDR3 DNA reads as TGTGCCAGCAGCTTAGTAATATTGGAAGCTTTCTTT. Its protein is CASSLVILEAFF.

This clone was seen a handful of times. V usage is TRBV5-1 and J usage is TRBJ1-2, with 9 bases that match TRBD1. Per germline, CDR1 SGHRS and CDR2 YFSETQ. V shed 0 bases and J 0 bases; nucleotides not matched to a gene: 6. The CDR3 totals 17 residues. Here the CDR3 reads CASSLGRTGESNYGYTF. The CDR3 DNA reads TGCGCCAGCAGCTTGGGCCGGACAGGGGAATCTAACTATGGCTACACCTTC.

V is TRBV27 and J is TRBJ2-4; TRBD1 aligns across 8 bases. Germline values: CDR1 MNHEY, CDR2 SMNVEV (reference sequence). The junction had 8 bases not matched to a gene; V was cut back by 5 bases and J by 8 bases. The CDR3 spans 14 residues. CDR3 DNA sequence: TGTGCCAGCAGTCGGGACAGGTCGGTTGACATTCAGTACTTC. This translates into CASSRDRSVDIQYF.

This clone has just a few counts. The V and J genes are TRBV23-1 and TRBJ2-1, with TRBD2 identical over 14 bases. TRBV23-1 is designated an ORF whose function remains uncertain. The CDR3 has 17 amino acids. After removal of 7 bases from V and 5 bases from J, the junction contained 10 bases not matched to a gene. The CDR3 sequence is CASNRLAGGPRNNEQFF. The CDR3 region has the DNA TGCGCCAGCAACAGACTAGCGGGAGGGCCTCGGAACAATGAGCAGTTCTTC.

The chain links TRBV11-2 to TRBJ2-5; 8 nucleotides align to TRBD1. Per germline, CDR1 SGHAT and CDR2 FQNNGV. The CDR3 has 14 residues. The J segment lost 5 bases and the V segment lost 4 bases, leaving 6 bases of the junction unmatched. CDR3 amino acids: CASSSKTGVETQYF. Here the CDR3 DNA reads TGTGCCAGCAGCTCTAAGACAGGGGTGGAGACCCAGTACTTC.